This T cell receptor (beta chain) stems from a study of cytomegalovirus exposure and HLA in healthy donors (dated by TCRdb to about 2017). A note on the overall study: In an earlier analysis of around 540 of the donors, around 300 Gb of sequence data and 120 million or so unique TCR beta sequences from approximately 180 million T cells were reported. An early release that covered about 600 HLA-typed donors contained about 300 gigabases of sequencing data and around 80 million unique TCR sequences. Of the 398 genotyped donors, 81% fell in the genetic ancestry cluster associated with self-reported Caucasian donors. The study aimed to test whether cataloging public T cell receptors could reveal signatures of past pathogen exposure. The study used immunosequencing to profile the T cell repertoires of several hundred subjects and linked those repertoires to cytomegalovirus serostatus. Along with the roughly 700-subject first cohort, a separate validation cohort of over a hundred different subjects was used. The study combined high-throughput TCR immunosequencing, statistical association of individual TCRs with disease status, and machine learning to predict cytomegalovirus infection status. A later analysis re-examined previously published TCR beta repertoires from just over 650 donors and added high-resolution HLA genotyping to investigate patterns of TCR occurrence. In the later analysis, no new phenotypic data were used to find candidate immune exposures; instead, reliance was placed on TCR beta sequences and their occurrence across donors. To decide whether each TCR beta V gene segment behaved as functional or pseudogenic, an earlier analysis of fewer than 750 of the donors relied on high-throughput TCR beta sequencing. Donor age, sex, ethnicity and CMV serostatus were collected together with the repertoire data. A later genetic analysis used genome-wide SNP genotypes for about 55% of the 666 donors, treating that subset as a discovery cohort. All discovery cohort repertoires had been generated on a single sequencing platform. HLA typing covered class I and class II loci at four-digit resolution. The number of typed donors differed by locus: about 620-640 for A, B, C, DRB1 and DQB1; approximately 520 for DQA1; some 590 for DPA1; and around 470 for DPB1. Roughly five DR-DQ haplotypes were handled as single units for association and clustering because linkage in the cohort was strong. On average, around 230,000 unique TCR beta nucleotide sequences were sequenced per donor among about 400 genotyped donors of the cohort, with roughly 20% of those sequences being non-productive. Broad study findings and their caveats: The presence/absence analyses assumed that sequencing depth was roughly uniform across donors, and that assumption may not be true. According to the authors, the approach could potentially be generalized to other disease states and immunological phenotypes. Some IMGT-functional V segments, including TRBV6-2 and TRBV6-3, could not be told apart with the 87-base-pair reads, so those segments were excluded. In a later analysis, HLA-associated TCR beta chains were found to be more clonally expanded and to have lower generation probabilities than equally common non-associated chains. A further reported finding was that TCR beta sequences accurately predicted the HLA-A and HLA-B alleles for most subjects in the first cohort. In a later analysis, more than 15,000 TCR beta sequences were associated with specific HLA alleles at a false discovery rate of 0.05. A later analysis found that TCR association rates varied across HLA loci, with DRB1 alleles showing the most associated TCRs and HLA-C alleles the fewest. The classifier was reported to diagnose cytomegalovirus status with high specificity and sensitivity in both the original and validation cohorts. For the cohort, immune exposure information was limited to CMV serostatus. Because counts were too low, roughly 17 rarely observed V segments, including chromosome 9 orphons, were left out of the earlier analysis of about 500 of the donors. Three of the identified cytomegalovirus-associated TCR beta chains were confirmed in vitro to be specific for cytomegalovirus antigens. Assigning TCR associations to individual alleles was difficult when HLA alleles, especially DR and DQ, strongly co-occurred. The sequencing pipeline was judged likely to have produced a cluster of highly shared sequence variants as a technical artifact. Several of the top co-occurrence clusters appeared to be linked to parvovirus B19, influenza, CMV and Epstein-Barr virus, according to a later analysis. Only TCR beta chains were sequenced in this cohort, and the absence of alpha or paired-chain data limited detectable features. While some public TCRs were present in many individuals, most TCR sequences turned up only very rarely across donors. Correlated functional status among segregating V segments might be attributable to linkage disequilibrium, but an unknown experimental factor could not be ruled out. Most CMV-associated TCR beta chains appeared to be HLA-restricted in a later analysis, and the HLA associations seemed to be driven largely by CMV exposure. Broadly in line with IMGT annotations, most TCR beta V segments showed up in productive rearrangements about 87% or about 30% of the time in an earlier analysis of approximately 640 of the donors. In a later genetic analysis, a missense DCLRE1C variant was associated with V-gene and J-gene trimming of TCR beta chains, and the association was replicated in an independent cohort. HLA typing was unavailable for some donors at each locus, so association tests used only the typed subset. The study gave a list of about 170 TCR beta chains associated with cytomegalovirus. According to a later genetic analysis, donors in an Asian-associated ancestry cluster had fewer N-insertions in productive TCRs than the approximately 670-donor mean.

Libraries were constructed by the immunoSEQ multiplex PCR assay. For the multiplex PCR, a mixture combining 60 forward primers for TCR Vbeta segments and 13 reverse primers for TCR Jbeta segments was used. The CDR3 region of rearranged TCR beta genes was amplified from genomic DNA by a multiplex PCR assay. Amplified TCR beta libraries were sequenced as 87-base-pair reads on the Illumina HiSeq System. Regarding the original processing steps: In a later analysis, tens of millions of unique TCR beta chains were counted across the roughly 670 repertoires, and roughly 11 million of these chains were shared by at least two donors. To remove PCR and sequencing errors, raw reads were error-corrected and collapsed into unique sequences using a nearest-neighbor algorithm that merged closely related sequences. CDR3 sequences were aligned to IMGT reference sequences to assign V, D and J gene segments. Each retained sequence needed at least a six-nucleotide match to both a V gene segment and a J gene segment. Rearrangements were called productive when the CDR3 lacked stop codons and stayed in frame with V and J; all others were non-productive. CDR3 was defined by IMGT convention, running from the second conserved V-encoded cysteine to the conserved J-encoded phenylalanine. Sequences without an unambiguous match to a single V gene segment were excluded from the earlier analysis of 450 to 650 of the donors. In an earlier analysis of 587 of the donors, V segments were called functional above 56.7% productive rearrangements and were called segregating when the between-donor standard deviation exceeded 5%. To diagnose cytomegalovirus status from the catalog of TCR beta chain sequences, a statistical classification framework was built. In a later analysis, V and J genes were assigned by comparing TCR nucleotide sequences against IMGT/GENE-DB human TR gene sequences. A later analysis assigned CDR3 sequences and most-parsimonious VDJ recombination scenarios with the TCRdist pipeline. In a later analysis, each TCR beta chain was defined by its CDR3 amino acid sequence together with its V-gene family, and reads without a unique V-gene family were excluded. A later analysis removed several hundred highly shared, low-generation-probability nucleotide sequences to deal with suspected cross-contamination and a sequencing artifact. In a later analysis, a clonal expansion index for each public chain was calculated from normalized within-repertoire ranks of inferred template counts. A later analysis computed generation probabilities with a VDJ recombination model fitted to out-of-frame rearrangements, and checked the results against IGoR. In a later analysis, hypergeometric tests were used to score TCR-TCR, TCR-HLA and TCR-CMV co-occurrence, with a repertoire-size bias correction applied to TCR pairs. False discovery rates were estimated in a later analysis by permuting HLA or CMV assignments 20 times. A later analysis grouped co-occurring TCRs with DBSCAN, adding TCRdist sequence similarity when clustering within HLA-allele-positive subsets. For co-occurrence clustering, repertoires with fewer than 30,000 or more than 120,000 public chains were excluded, along with a handful of repertoires with anomalous nucleotide sharing. Drawn from immuneACCESS, this table holds only the in-frame rearrangements with V and J called that TCRdb kept. Clones are partly lost; checked studies trace under half to an unresolved V gene and leave the rest unexplained. For V, J and clone size, that table is used; D and trimming come from the DNA. The sample contains roughly 130,000 clones, 70% to 85% of them found a single time. The biggest ten clones account for about 2.9% of the sample.

The germline V gene gives CDR1 as SGHTA and CDR2 as FQGTGA. V is pared back by 3 bases and J by 5 bases, with 5 bases lying between the germline termini. Counted from cysteine to phenylalanine, this CDR3 has 12 amino acids. CDR3 DNA only is kept here, 36 bases in frame from base 1. This clone has only a few counts. Its antigen is unknown. Per-base qualities were not stored, and no clone one base away is much larger. In total, fewer than 750 healthy bone marrow donors made up the cohort. At the time of sampling, every cohort member was nominally healthy, though immune exposures that went unrecorded were likely present. The donor tested CMV seronegative and was one of the 352 seronegative cohort members. Each donor provided a peripheral blood sample, and peripheral blood mononuclear cells were used for TCR beta sequencing. Genomic DNA was extracted from the blood cell samples with the Qiagen DNeasy Blood Extraction Kit.

This clonotype was obtained from a boy between 2 and 15 years old in good health and CMV-seronegative. The chain couples TRBV7-3 to TRBJ2-1; the D gene is perhaps TRBD2, on 5 matching bases. The material sequenced was PBMCs. The CDR3 region has the sequence CASSFGDNEQFF. The nucleotide sequence is given as TGTGCCAGCAGCTTCGGGGACAATGAGCAGTTCTTC.